This T cell receptor (beta chain) originates from a study of T cells after yellow fever vaccination. The CDR3 has 13 residues. The germline V gene has CDR1 KGHDR and CDR2 SFDVKD. V was trimmed by 6 bases and J by 16 bases, leaving 21 bases between them. The TCR cDNA carried a universal primer site and UMIs from 5'RACE template switching. TCRdb re-called the 5' RACE reads with MiXCR, one entry per CDR3 protein. The sample consists of a few hundred thousand distinct CDR3 sequences, 7.5% to 9% of them appearing once. This clonotype was detected only a few times. Its antigen is not identified. General observations from the study: Most clones from primary vaccination resurfaced after the booster (around 97% CD4, over 75% CD8). A limited proportion of clonotypes was detected within both the CD4 and CD8 compartments.

The chain employs TRBV24-1 and TRBJ2-1; either TRBD1 or TRBD2 may fit D (5 bases each). This receptor was taken from a man younger than 35 who received the YFV17D yellow fever vaccine. The sequencing used CD4+ T cells sorted from PBMCs, collected 5 days after the yellow fever booster vaccination. CDR3: CATSPNSGTQSFF. DNA for the CDR3: TGTGCCACCAGTCCCAACTCCGGGACCCAAAGCTTCTTC.